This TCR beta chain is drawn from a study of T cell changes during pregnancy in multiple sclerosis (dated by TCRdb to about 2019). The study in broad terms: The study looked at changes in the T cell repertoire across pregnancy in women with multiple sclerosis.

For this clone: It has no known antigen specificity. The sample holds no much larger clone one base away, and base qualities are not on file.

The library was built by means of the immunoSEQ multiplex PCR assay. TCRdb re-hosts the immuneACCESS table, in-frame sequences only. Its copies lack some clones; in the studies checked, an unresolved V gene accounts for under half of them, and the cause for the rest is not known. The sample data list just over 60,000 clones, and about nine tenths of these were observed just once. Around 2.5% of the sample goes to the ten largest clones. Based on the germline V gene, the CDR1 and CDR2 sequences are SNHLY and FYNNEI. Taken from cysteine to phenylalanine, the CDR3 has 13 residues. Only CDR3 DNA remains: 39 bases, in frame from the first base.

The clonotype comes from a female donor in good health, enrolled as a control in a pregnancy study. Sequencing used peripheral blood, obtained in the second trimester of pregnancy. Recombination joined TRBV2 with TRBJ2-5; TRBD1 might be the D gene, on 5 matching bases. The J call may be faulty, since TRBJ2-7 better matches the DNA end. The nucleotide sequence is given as TGTGCCAGCAGCAGACAGTGGTCCTACGAGCAGTACTTC. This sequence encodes CASSRQWSYEQYF.